Listed below are T cell receptor beta chains from one sample, sequenced in a study of blood T cells in healthy people across ages. TCRdb passed the 5' RACE reads through MiXCR, listing each CDR3 protein once. The repertoire holds roughly 800,000 distinct CDR3 sequences, with around a quarter as singletons. Separately, the same data were catalogued under a study of T cells of mothers and their children.

The sample was blood. Receptor source: a boy aged 5 to 17 in good health. Each CDR3 is given without its conserved first and last residue. The order of the fields is D gene, V gene, J gene, CDR3 protein. The D gene is left open where the match is weak.

NA	TRBV28	TRBJ2-5	ASSGAPTNQETQY
NA	TRBV3-1	TRBJ2-7	ASSPLRQPYEQY
NA	TRBV10-3	TRBJ2-5	AISEGLGQETQY
NA	TRBV6-6	TRBJ1-4	ASSSFNGAGEKLF
NA	TRBV7-2	TRBJ1-3	ASSLFMNTIY
TRBD2	TRBV12-3/TRBV12-4	TRBJ2-5	ASSRAGTREQETQY
NA	TRBV30	TRBJ1-6	AWRGPYNSPLH
NA	TRBV24-1	TRBJ2-2	ATSDPGAAEGELF
NA	TRBV20-1	TRBJ1-2	SARPIVGTYGYT
TRBD1	TRBV6-5	TRBJ2-7	ASSYSGQVRYEQY
TRBD2	TRBV7-2	NA	ASSRGGTSASSYEQY
TRBD2	TRBV2	TRBJ2-3	ASSTSGSVANTQY
NA	TRBV7-2	TRBJ2-5	ASSLWGGGAQETRY
NA	TRBV5-1	TRBJ2-6	ASNPPGGTGANVLT
NA	TRBV11-2	TRBJ2-7	ASSLVRGAYEQY